The 22 T cell receptor beta chains reported below all come from one sample, sequenced in a study of Ad26.COV2.S vaccination and SARS-CoV-2 variants. Libraries were prepared by immunoSEQ multiplex PCR; TCRdb keeps only in-frame clonotypes and omits some of them. The data contain hundreds of thousands of clones, roughly 90% of them seen just once; the ten biggest clones take up roughly 1.5%. Treatment given: approximately 18 received Ad26.COV2.S at low or high dose, single or two shots; several received placebo; per-sample allocation not given. Vaccine and placebo recipients were sampled on day 63 after the first injection. The sample in question was peripheral blood, obtained in a trial of Ad26.COV2.S vaccine versus placebo. Source of these receptors: a person aged 18-60 years who received the Ad26.COV2.S COVID-19 vaccine or a placebo.

This sequence joins TRBV11-2 and TRBJ2-7; 9 bases fit TRBD1. CDR3 length: 16 residues. CDR1 is SGHAT and CDR2 is FQNNGV in the germline V gene. J gave up 4 bases and V 3 bases, and 10 bases lay outside the gene matches. The CDR3 loop reads CASSFKFMGQGYEQYF. The CDR3 bases are TGTGCCAGCAGCTTTAAGTTTATGGGACAGGGTTACGAGCAGTACTTC. The variable domain in full, with the rest retrieved from reference TRBV11-2 and TRBJ2-7, is EAGVAQSPRYKIIEKRQSVAFWCNPISGHATLYWYQQILGQGPKLLIQFQNNGVVDDSQLPKDRFSAERLKGVDSTLKIQPAKLEDSAVYLCASSFKFMGQGYEQYFGPGTRLTVT.

This rearrangement joins TRBV19 to TRBJ2-1, with 12 bases lining up with TRBD2. Germline CDR1 is LNHDA and CDR2 is SQIVND (reference sequence). The CDR3 covers 15 residues. V lost 6 bases, J lost 5 bases, and 5 bases stayed unmatched. The DNA for the CDR3 is TGTGCCAGTAGACTAGCGGGAGGTAGCAACAATGAGCAGTTCTTC. This sequence encodes CASRLAGGSNNEQFF.

The chain recombines TRBV11-2 with TRBJ2-2, with D uncertain. V was pared by 1 base and J by 1 base, with 4 bases between. The CDR3 runs to 14 residues. Per the germline V gene, CDR1 is SGHAT and CDR2 is FQNNGV. The CDR3 is CASSLVGNTGELFF. The CDR3 region has the DNA TGTGCCAGCAGCTTAGTGGGGAACACCGGGGAGCTGTTTTTT.

This clone was recorded once. The gene calls are TRBV24-1 and TRBJ2-3; D remains unclear. The germline V and J ends were trimmed by 2 bases and 8 bases, with 16 bases remaining between them. The CDR3 length is 15 residues. The V gene's germline CDR1 is KGHDR and CDR2 SFDVKD. CDR3 loop: CATSDSRPELGTQYF. Here the CDR3 DNA reads TGTGCCACCAGTGATTCCCGGCCAGAGCTAGGTACGCAGTATTTT.

This clone came up a few times. The chain employs TRBV12-3 or TRBV12-4 and TRBJ1-1; TRBD1 is a possible D gene (5 bases). V was clipped by 4 bases and J by 14 bases, with 20 bases between them. This CDR3 contains 13 residues. Here the CDR3 DNA reads TGTGCCAGCAGTTACGAAGGGGACCCCTGGGGATTCTTT. As protein: CASSYEGDPWGFF.

V is TRBV4-2 and J is TRBJ1-5; D gene unclear. Per the germline V gene, CDR1 is LGHNA and CDR2 is YNFKEQ. This CDR3 contains 15 residues. V was shortened by 0 bases and J by 0 bases, with 6 bases between the two germline ends. CDR3 sequence: CASSQEQYSNQPQHF. CDR3 DNA sequence: TGTGCCAGCAGCCAAGAACAGTATAGCAATCAGCCCCAGCATTTT.

This clone was recorded once. The rearrangement links TRBV7-3 to TRBJ2-5; 13 bases agree with TRBD2. Germline V lookup: CDR1 SGHTA, CDR2 FQGTGA. This CDR3 is built from 16 residues. With 5 bases clipped from V and 2 bases from J, the junction kept 5 bases outside the gene matches. In DNA, the CDR3 is TGTGCCAGCAGCAAGACTAGCGGGGGGCTTCAAGAGACCCAGTACTTC. Translating it yields CASSKTSGGLQETQYF. The full variable domain, in which reference TRBV7-3 and TRBJ2-5 provide the parts outside the CDR3, is GAGVSQTPSNKVTEKGKYVELRCDPISGHTALYWYRQSLGQGPEFLIYFQGTGAADDSGLPNDRFFAVRPEGSVSTLKIQRTERGDSAVYLCASSKTSGGLQETQYFGPGTRLLVL.

The chain uses TRBV1 and TRBJ1-6; TRBD1, the D gene given by the table, was not confirmed from the DNA. TRBV1 is designated a pseudogene. The length of the CDR3 is 14 residues. CDR3 DNA: TGCACCAGTACCCTGGACAGGGATGATTCACCCCTCCACTTT. Protein: CTSTLDRDDSPLHF.

This chain joins TRBV5-1 and TRBJ2-1, with 9 bases identical to TRBD2. V was clipped by 3 bases and J by 7 bases; unmatched bases: 8. The germline V gene has CDR1 SGHRS and CDR2 YFSETQ. The CDR3 covers 15 residues. The DNA of the CDR3 is TGCGCCAGCAGCTCGGGGGCTAGCGGGATTAATGAGCAGTTCTTC. It encodes CASSSGASGINEQFF.

The genes are TRBV7-9 and TRBJ1-5, with D hard to call. The V and J ends lost 1 base and 3 bases respectively, with 4 bases between them. There are 13 residues in the CDR3. CDR1 is SEHNR and CDR2 is FQNEAQ in the germline V gene (reference sequence). The CDR3 DNA is TGTGCCAGCAGCTTAGAGGACAATCAGCCCCAGCATTTT. It encodes CASSLEDNQPQHF.

This rearrangement joins TRBV6-5 to TRBJ1-2; possibly TRBD1 for D (6 bases). V gave up 0 bases and J gave up 4 bases, with 15 bases separating them. Germline V gene lookup returns CDR1 MNHEY and CDR2 SVGAGI. The length of the CDR3 is 16 residues. For the CDR3, the DNA is TGTGCCAGCAGTTACTCGATGGAGGGGGTCGGCTATGGCTACACCTTC. Protein: CASSYSMEGVGYGYTF.

The chain combines TRBV5-6 with TRBJ1-5; D is ambiguous. Germline assignment: CDR1 SGHDT and CDR2 YYEEEE. The V end lost 2 bases, the J end lost 4 bases, and 4 bases lay between the germline ends. The length of the CDR3 is 12 residues. The CDR3 DNA is TGTGCCAGCAGCTTCGGAAATCAGCCCCAGCATTTT. The encoded protein is CASSFGNQPQHF.

This clone was seen only once. V is TRBV7-6 and J is TRBJ2-1; the match to TRBD1 covers 7 bases. Germline V CDR1 and CDR2: SGHVS, FNYEAQ. The CDR3 is 15 amino acids. V lost 4 bases to trimming and J lost 0 bases; unmatched junction nucleotides: 3. DNA of the CDR3: TGTGCCAGCAGCTCGGGACAGAGCTCCTACAATGAGCAGTTCTTC. Protein: CASSSGQSSYNEQFF.

The chain uses TRBV6-5 and TRBJ1-1; D is ambiguous. This CDR3 has 11 residues. From germline, CDR1 is MNHEY and CDR2 SVGAGI. Trimming took 7 bases from V and 4 from J, leaving 7 bases between them. DNA of the CDR3: TGTGCCAGCACCTCCCTCACTGAAGCTTTCTTT. Its protein is CASTSLTEAFF.

This sequence joins TRBV30 and TRBJ1-6; D is unclear. V lost 3 bases and J lost 6, with 9 bases in between. Germline CDR1 and CDR2: GTSNPN and SVGIG (reference sequence). The CDR3 has 13 amino acids. For the CDR3, the DNA is TGTGCCTGGAGAGGGTCCCGTAATTCACCCCTCCACTTT. Protein: CAWRGSRNSPLHF. Looking up the rest from reference TRBV30 and TRBJ1-6 gives the full variable domain: SQTIHQWPATLVQPVGSPLSLECTVEGTSNPNLYWYRQAAGRGLQLLFYSVGIGQISSEVPQNLSASRPQDRQFILSSKKLLLSDSGFYLCAWRGSRNSPLHFGNGTRLTVT.

This chain uses TRBV19 with TRBJ1-5; D is unclear. Germline loops: CDR1 LNHDA, CDR2 SQIVND (reference sequence). The CDR3 has 14 residues. Trimming removed 5 bases from V and 0 bases from J, with 8 bases in between. The CDR3 nucleotides are TGTGCCAGTAGTGGCGGCGATAGCAATCAGCCCCAGCATTTT. This gives the protein CASSGGDSNQPQHF.

The V call is TRBV5-6, the J call TRBJ2-2; 9 bases are shared with TRBD1. The CDR3 totals 15 residues. Trimming at V came to 0 bases and at J to 7 bases, leaving 4 bases not matched to a gene. Germline CDR1 reads SGHDT; CDR2 reads YYEEEE. The CDR3 sequence: CASSLEQGASGELFF. The CDR3 region has the DNA TGTGCCAGCAGCTTGGAACAGGGGGCAAGCGGGGAGCTGTTTTTT.

V usage is TRBV6-5 and J usage is TRBJ2-5; possibly TRBD1 for D (6 bases). The ends were cut back, 5 bases at V and 9 bases at J, with 19 bases in the middle. The CDR3 length is 14 residues. CDR1 is MNHEY and CDR2 is SVGAGI in the germline V gene. CDR3 in amino acids: CASSTRTARGAQYF. CDR3 in DNA: TGTGCCAGCAGTACAAGGACAGCGCGTGGGGCCCAGTACTTC.

The V gene is TRBV19, the J gene TRBJ2-5, with D maybe TRBD2 (5 bases). This CDR3 region has 14 residues. Between the trimmed V and J ends, which lost 0 bases and 1 base, there was a span of 6 bases. In germline, CDR1 is LNHDA, CDR2 SQIVND (reference sequence). Here the CDR3 DNA reads TGTGCCAGTAGTATAGAACGGGGCCAAGAGACCCAGTACTTC. As protein: CASSIERGQETQYF.

This sequence joins TRBV21-1 and TRBJ2-3; the D call TRBD1 from the table was never checked on the DNA. TRBV21-1 is assigned pseudogene status. This CDR3 region has 15 residues. The CDR3 DNA reads TGTTCCAGAGGGACAGGGAAAGAGAAGACAGATACGCAGTATTTT. Translated: CSRGTGKEKTDTQYF.

This clone was observed a few times. The chain is built from TRBV4-3 and TRBJ2-1; no reliable D call. The ends were cut back, 2 bases at V and 10 bases at J, with 15 bases in the middle. Germline CDR1 and CDR2: LGHNA and YSLEER. The CDR3 is 14 residues long. DNA of the CDR3: TGCGCCAGCAGCCAAATGACTGCGCCCGGGGAGCAGTTCTTC. This translates into CASSQMTAPGEQFF.

The chain has TRBV18 and TRBJ2-5; TRBD2 matches at 13 bases. The V gene's germline CDR1 is KGHSH and CDR2 LQKENI. This CDR3 spans 17 amino acids. Unmatched junction bases numbered 7, after V lost 5 bases and J lost 1 base. The CDR3 DNA reads TGTGCCAGCTCATCCGGGACTAGCGGGGATATCCAAGAGACCCAGTACTTC. Translation gives CASSSGTSGDIQETQYF.